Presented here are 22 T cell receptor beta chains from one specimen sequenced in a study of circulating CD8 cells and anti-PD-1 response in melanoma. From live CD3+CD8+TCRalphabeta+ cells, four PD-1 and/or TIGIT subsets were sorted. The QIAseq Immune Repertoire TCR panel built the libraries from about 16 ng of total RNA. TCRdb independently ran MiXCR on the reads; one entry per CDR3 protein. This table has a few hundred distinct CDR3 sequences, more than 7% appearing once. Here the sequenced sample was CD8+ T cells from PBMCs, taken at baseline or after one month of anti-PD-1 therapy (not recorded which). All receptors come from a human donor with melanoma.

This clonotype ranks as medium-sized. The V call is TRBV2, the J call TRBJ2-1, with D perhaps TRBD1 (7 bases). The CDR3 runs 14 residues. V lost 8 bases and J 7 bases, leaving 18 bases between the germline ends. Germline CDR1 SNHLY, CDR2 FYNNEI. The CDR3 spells CASGRDSAGNEQFF. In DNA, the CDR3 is TGTGCCAGCGGACGGGACAGCGCGGGGAATGAGCAGTTCTTC. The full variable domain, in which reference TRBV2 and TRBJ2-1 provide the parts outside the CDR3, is EPEVTQTPSHQVTQMGQEVILRCVPISNHLYFYWYRQILGQKVEFLVSFYNNEISEKSEIFDDQFSVERPDGSNFTLKIRSTKLEDSAMYFCASGRDSAGNEQFFGPGTRLTVL.

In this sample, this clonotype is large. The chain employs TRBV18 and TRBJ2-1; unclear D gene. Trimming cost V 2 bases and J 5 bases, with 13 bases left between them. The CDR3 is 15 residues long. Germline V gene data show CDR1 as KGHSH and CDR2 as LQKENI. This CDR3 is CASSPTDDSNNEQFF. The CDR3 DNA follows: TGTGCCAGCTCACCAACAGACGACTCAAACAATGAGCAGTTCTTC.

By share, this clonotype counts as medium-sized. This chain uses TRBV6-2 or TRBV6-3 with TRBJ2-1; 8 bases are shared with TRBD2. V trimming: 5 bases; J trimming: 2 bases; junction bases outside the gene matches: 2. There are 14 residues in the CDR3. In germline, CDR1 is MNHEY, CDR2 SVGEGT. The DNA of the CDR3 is TGTGCCAGCAGTAAGCGGGAGACCTACAATGAGCAGTTCTTC. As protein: CASSKRETYNEQFF.

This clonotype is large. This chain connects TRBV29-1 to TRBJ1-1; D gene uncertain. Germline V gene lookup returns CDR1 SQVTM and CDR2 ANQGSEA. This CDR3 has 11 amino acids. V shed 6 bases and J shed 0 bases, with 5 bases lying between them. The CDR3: CSVRVNTEAFF. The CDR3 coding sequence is TGCAGCGTCCGCGTGAACACTGAAGCTTTCTTT.

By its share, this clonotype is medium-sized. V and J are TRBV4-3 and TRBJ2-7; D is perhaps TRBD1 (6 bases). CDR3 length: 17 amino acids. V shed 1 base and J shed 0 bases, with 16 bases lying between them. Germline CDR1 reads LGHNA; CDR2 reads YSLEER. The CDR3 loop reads CASSQGITGQNSYEQYF. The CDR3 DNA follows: TGCGCCAGCAGCCAAGGGATAACCGGACAGAACTCCTACGAGCAGTACTTC.

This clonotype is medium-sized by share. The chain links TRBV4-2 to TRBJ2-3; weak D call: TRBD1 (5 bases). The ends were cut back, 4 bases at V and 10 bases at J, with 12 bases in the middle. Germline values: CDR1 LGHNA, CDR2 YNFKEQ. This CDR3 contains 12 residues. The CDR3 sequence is CASSLDSNPQYF. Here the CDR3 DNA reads TGTGCCAGCAGCCTAGACAGTAATCCGCAGTATTTT.

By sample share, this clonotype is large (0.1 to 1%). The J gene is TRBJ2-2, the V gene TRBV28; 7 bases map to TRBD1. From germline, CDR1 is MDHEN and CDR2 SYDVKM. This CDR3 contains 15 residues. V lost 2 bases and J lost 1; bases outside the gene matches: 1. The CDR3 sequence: CASSLGTVNTGELFF. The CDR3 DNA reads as TGTGCCAGCAGTTTAGGGACAGTGAACACCGGGGAGCTGTTTTTT.

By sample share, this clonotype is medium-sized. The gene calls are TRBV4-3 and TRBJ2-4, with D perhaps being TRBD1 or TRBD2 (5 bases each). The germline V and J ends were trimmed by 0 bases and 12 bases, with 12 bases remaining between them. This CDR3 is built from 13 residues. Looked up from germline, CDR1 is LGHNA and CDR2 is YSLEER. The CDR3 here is CASSQDMGVTQYF. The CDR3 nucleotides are TGCGCCAGCAGCCAAGATATGGGGGTTACTCAGTACTTC.

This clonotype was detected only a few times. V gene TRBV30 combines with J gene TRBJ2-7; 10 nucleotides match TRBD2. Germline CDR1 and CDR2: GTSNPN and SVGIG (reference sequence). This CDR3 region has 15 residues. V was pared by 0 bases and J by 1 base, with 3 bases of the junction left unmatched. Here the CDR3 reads CAWSVTSGDSYEQYF. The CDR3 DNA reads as TGTGCCTGGAGTGTAACTAGCGGGGATTCCTACGAGCAGTACTTC.

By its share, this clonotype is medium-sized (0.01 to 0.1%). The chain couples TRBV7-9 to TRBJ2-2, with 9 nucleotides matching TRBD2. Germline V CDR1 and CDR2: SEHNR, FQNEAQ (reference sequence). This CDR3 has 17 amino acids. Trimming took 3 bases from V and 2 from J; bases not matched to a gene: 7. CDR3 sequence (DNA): TGTGCCAGCAGCTTGGCTAGCGGGATAAGAAACACCGGGGAGCTGTTTTTT. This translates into CASSLASGIRNTGELFF.

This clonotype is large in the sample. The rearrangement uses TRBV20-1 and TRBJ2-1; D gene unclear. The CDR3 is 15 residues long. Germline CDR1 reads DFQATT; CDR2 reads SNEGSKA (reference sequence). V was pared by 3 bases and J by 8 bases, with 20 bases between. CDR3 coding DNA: TGCAGTGCTAGCGGGTCCTTTACTCCTGGCGATGAGCAGTTCTTC. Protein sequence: CSASGSFTPGDEQFF.

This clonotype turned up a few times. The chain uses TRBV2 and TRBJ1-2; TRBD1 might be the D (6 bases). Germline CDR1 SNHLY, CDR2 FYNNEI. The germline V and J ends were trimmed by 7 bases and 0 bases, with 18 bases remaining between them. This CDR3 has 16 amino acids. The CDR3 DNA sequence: TGTGCCAGCACCGAGGGCCCGGGACACCCTAACTATGGCTACACCTTC. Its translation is CASTEGPGHPNYGYTF. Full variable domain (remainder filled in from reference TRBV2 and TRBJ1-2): EPEVTQTPSHQVTQMGQEVILRCVPISNHLYFYWYRQILGQKVEFLVSFYNNEISEKSEIFDDQFSVERPDGSNFTLKIRSTKLEDSAMYFCASTEGPGHPNYGYTFGSGTRLTVV.

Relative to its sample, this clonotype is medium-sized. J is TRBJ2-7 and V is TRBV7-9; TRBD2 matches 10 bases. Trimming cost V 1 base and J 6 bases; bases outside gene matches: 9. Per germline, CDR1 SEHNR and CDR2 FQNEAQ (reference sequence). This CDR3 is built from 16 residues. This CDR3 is CASSLVGASGSPEQYF. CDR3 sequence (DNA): TGTGCCAGCAGCTTAGTAGGGGCTAGCGGGAGTCCCGAGCAGTACTTC.

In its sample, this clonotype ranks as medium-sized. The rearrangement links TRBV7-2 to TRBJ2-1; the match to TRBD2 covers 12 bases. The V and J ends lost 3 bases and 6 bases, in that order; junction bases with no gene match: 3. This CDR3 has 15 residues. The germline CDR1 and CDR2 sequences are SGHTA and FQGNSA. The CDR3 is CASSFLAGGLNEQFF. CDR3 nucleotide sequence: TGTGCCAGCAGCTTTCTAGCGGGGGGGCTCAATGAGCAGTTCTTC.

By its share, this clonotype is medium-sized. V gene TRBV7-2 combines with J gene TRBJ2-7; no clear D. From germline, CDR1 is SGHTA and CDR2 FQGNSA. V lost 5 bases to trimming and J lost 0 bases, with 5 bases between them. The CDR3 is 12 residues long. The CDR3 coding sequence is TGTGCCAGCAGCGTACTCTCCTACGAGCAGTACTTC. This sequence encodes CASSVLSYEQYF.

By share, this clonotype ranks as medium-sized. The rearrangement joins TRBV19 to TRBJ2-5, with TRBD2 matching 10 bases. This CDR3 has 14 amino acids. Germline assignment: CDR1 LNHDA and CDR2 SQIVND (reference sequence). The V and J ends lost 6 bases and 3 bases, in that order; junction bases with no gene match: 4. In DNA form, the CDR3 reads TGTGCCAGTAGAAGCGGGAGGGCCGAAGAGACCCAGTACTTC. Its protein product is CASRSGRAEETQYF.

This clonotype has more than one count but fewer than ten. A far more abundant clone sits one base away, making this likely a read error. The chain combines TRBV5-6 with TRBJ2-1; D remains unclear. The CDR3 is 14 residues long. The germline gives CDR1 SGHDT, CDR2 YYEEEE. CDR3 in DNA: TGTGCCAGCGGCTTGGGCGGTGGGAACAATGAGCAGTTCTTC. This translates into CASGLGGGNNEQFF.

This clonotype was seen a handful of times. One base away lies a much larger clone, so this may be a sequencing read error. In DNA form, the CDR3 reads TGTGCCGCAGCCCGGGTTATAGGGCAGGGCGAGGAATCAACCTACGAGCAGTACTTC. Translation gives CAAARVIGQGEESTYEQYF. The rearrangement uses TRBV19 and TRBJ2-7, with a weak D call TRBD1 (5 bases). Germline V gene data show CDR1 as LNHDA and CDR2 as SQIVND (reference sequence). The CDR3 totals 19 residues. V lost 11 bases and J lost 2, with 34 bases in between.

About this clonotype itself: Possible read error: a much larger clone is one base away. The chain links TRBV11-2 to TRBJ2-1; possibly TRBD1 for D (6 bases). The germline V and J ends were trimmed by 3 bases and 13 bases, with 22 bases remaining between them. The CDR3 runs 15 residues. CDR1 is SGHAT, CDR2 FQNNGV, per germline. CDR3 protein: CASSFLTGLGDIQFF. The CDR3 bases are TGTGCCAGCAGCTTCCTCACAGGGCTTGGGGACATTCAGTTCTTC. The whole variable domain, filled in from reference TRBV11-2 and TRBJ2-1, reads EAGVAQSPRYKIIEKRQSVAFWCNPISGHATLYWYQQILGQGPKLLIQFQNNGVVDDSQLPKDRFSAERLKGVDSTLKIQPAKLEDSAVYLCASSFLTGLGDIQFFGPGTRLTVL.

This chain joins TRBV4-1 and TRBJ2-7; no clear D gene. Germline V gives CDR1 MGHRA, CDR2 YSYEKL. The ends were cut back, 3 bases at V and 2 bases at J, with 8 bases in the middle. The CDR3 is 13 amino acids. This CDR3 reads CASSHGKTYEQYF. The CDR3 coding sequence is TGCGCCAGCAGCCATGGCAAGACCTACGAGCAGTACTTC.

The CDR3 loop reads CASSTRYEQFF. CDR3 sequence (DNA): TGTGCCAGTAGTACCAGGTATGAGCAGTTCTTC. The chain employs TRBV19 and TRBJ2-1; D is unclear. The length of the CDR3 is 11 residues. Per germline, CDR1 LNHDA and CDR2 SQIVND (reference sequence). V was cut by 4 bases and J by 8 bases, with 6 bases left in between.

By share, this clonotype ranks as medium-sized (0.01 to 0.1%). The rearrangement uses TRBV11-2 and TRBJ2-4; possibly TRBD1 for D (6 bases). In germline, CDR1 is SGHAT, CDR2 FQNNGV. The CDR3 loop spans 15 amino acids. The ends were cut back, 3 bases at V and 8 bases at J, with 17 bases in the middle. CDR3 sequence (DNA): TGTGCCAGCAGCTTCCTCACAGGGCTTGGGGACATTCAGTACTTC. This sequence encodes CASSFLTGLGDIQYF.